These 12 T cell receptor beta chains were sequenced from one sample in a study of tumor and adjacent non-tumor tissue in lung cancer. RNA was extracted from bulk tissue without any cell sorting. More than 3 cm separated this lung sample from the edge of the tumor. The library came from three nested PCR rounds adapted from ARM-PCR protocols. One entry per CDR3 protein, called by TCRdb with MiXCR from the multiplex PCR reads. The table lists approximately 120,000 distinct CDR3 sequences, about 65% of them singletons, with about 20% in the top ten. What was sequenced was distant non-tumor lung tissue. Receptors originate from a man in his fifties or sixties with non-small cell lung cancer.

With respect to this clonotype: The junction shows a germline mismatch at one end, possibly a read error. The chain joins TRBV29-1 to TRBJ2-1; no firm D call. CDR1 and CDR2 (germline): SQVTM, ANQGSEA. The CDR3 has 13 amino acids. The CDR3 DNA sequence: TGCAGCGTTGATCAGGCGGCTCACAATGAGCACTTCTTC. Translation: CSVDQAAHNEHFF.

The V call is TRBV4-2, the J call TRBJ2-7; TRBD2 might be the D (6 bases). The CDR3 runs to 19 residues. Germline V gene lookup returns CDR1 LGHNA and CDR2 YNFKEQ. Between the trimmed V and J ends, which lost 4 bases and 0 bases, there was a span of 25 bases. The CDR3 DNA sequence: TGTGCCAGCAGCCGCAGACTAGTGGGAGACGAAACTGGCTCCTACGAGCAGTACTTC. Protein product: CASSRRLVGDETGSYEQYF.

Notes on this clonotype: This CDR3 fails to terminate in the conserved phenylalanine or tryptophan, so it likely reflects a read error. This chain joins TRBV5-1 and TRBJ2-1; TRBD2 aligns across 9 bases. The CDR3 has 15 residues. From germline, CDR1 is SGHRS and CDR2 YFSETQ. V shed 8 bases, J shed 7 bases, and the junction held 13 bases outside the gene matches. CDR3: CASSRLAGGLNEQFS. The CDR3 bases are TGCGCCAGTAGCCGGCTGGCGGGAGGGCTGAATGAGCAGTTCTCC.

In the case of this clonotype: Relative to the germline gene, one junction end is altered; a read error may explain this. This rearrangement joins TRBV15 to TRBJ1-5, with D unclear. This CDR3 spans 12 amino acids. CDR1 and CDR2 (germline): LNHNV, YYDKDF (reference sequence). CDR3 region: CATRREGQPQHF. CDR3 nucleotides: TGTGCCACCAGGAGAGAGGGACAGCCCCAGCATTTT. Based on the CDR3 plus reference TRBV15 and TRBJ1-5, the full variable domain is DAMVIQNPRYQVTQFGKPVTLSCSQTLNHNVMYWYQQKSSQAPKLLFHYYDKDFNNEADTPDNFQSRRPNTSFCFLDIRSPGLGDTAMYLCATRREGQPQHFGDGTRLSIL.

With regard to this clonotype: One end of the junction does not line up with germline, which may come from a read error. J is TRBJ2-3 and V is TRBV11-3, with D uncertain. This CDR3 has 13 amino acids. Germline-derived CDR1 and CDR2 are SGHNT and YENEEA. The CDR3 nucleotides read TGTGCCAGCAGATTAGACGGTATAGATACGCAGTATTTT. It specifies CASRLDGIDTQYF.

The chain couples TRBV20-1 to TRBJ2-3; 9 bases match TRBD2. Losses at the gene ends were 5 bases for V and 0 bases for J; bases not matched to a gene: 6. Per the germline V gene, CDR1 is DFQATT and CDR2 is SNEGSKA (reference sequence). This CDR3 has 15 amino acids. The CDR3 DNA sequence: TGCAGTGCTTCCGGGACTAGCACGAGCACAGATACGCAGTATTTT. Protein: CSASGTSTSTDTQYF.

This clonotype was counted at least ten times. The rearrangement links TRBV5-4 to TRBJ2-5; 11 nucleotides align to TRBD2. Per the germline V gene, CDR1 is SGHNT and CDR2 is YYREEE (reference sequence). The CDR3 is 13 residues long. The junction had 0 bases not matched to a gene; V was cut back by 5 bases and J by 3 bases. The CDR3 DNA is TGTGCCAGCAGACTAGCGGGAGAAGAGACCCAGTACTTC. This encodes CASRLAGEETQYF.

For this clonotype: One base away lies a much larger clone, so this may be a sequencing read error. The CDR3 sequence: CANSPHGAGTDTQYF. In DNA, the CDR3 is TGTGCCAACAGCCCGCATGGGGCCGGGACAGATACGCAGTATTTT. The chain combines TRBV7-9 with TRBJ2-3; weak D call: TRBD1 (5 bases). Germline CDR1 SEHNR, CDR2 FQNEAQ (reference sequence). The CDR3 is 15 residues long.

A single count supports this clonotype. A read error may explain this, as a much larger clone is one base away. The V call is TRBV20-1, the J call TRBJ2-5; D unresolved. In germline, CDR1 is DFQATT, CDR2 SNEGSKA (reference sequence). V lost 0 bases to trimming and J lost 1 base, with 15 bases between them. The CDR3 sequence is 16 residues long. As DNA, the CDR3 is TGCAGTGCTAGAGATAACTGCGCCGGAGTCCAAGAGACCCAGTACTTC. It encodes CSARDNCAGVQETQYF.

This clonotype was picked up one time. The V and J genes are TRBV11-3 and TRBJ2-7; the match to TRBD2 covers 7 bases. The CDR3 is 15 residues long. Germline V gene lookup returns CDR1 SGHNT and CDR2 YENEEA. V lost 9 bases, J lost 7 bases, and 18 bases stayed unmatched. The chain's CDR3 is CASRRAGGSSWEQYF. The CDR3 nucleotides read TGTGCCAGTAGGAGGGCTGGCGGGAGCTCCTGGGAGCAGTACTTC.

For this clonotype: Given a much more abundant clone one base away, this may be a read error. The chain is built from TRBV12-3 or TRBV12-4 and TRBJ2-7, with TRBD1 identical over 7 bases. The V gene end was trimmed by 7 bases and the J gene end by 7 bases; junction bases not matched to a gene: 10. The CDR3 runs 13 residues. The CDR3 DNA is TGTGCCAGCAACCCACAGGGGACGGGGGAGCAGTACTTC. Amino acids: CASNPQGTGEQYF.

V is TRBV19 and J is TRBJ2-7, with a weak D call TRBD2 (5 bases). Per germline, CDR1 LNHDA and CDR2 SQIVND (reference sequence). CDR3 length equals 16 residues. The V and J ends lost 5 bases and 5 bases respectively, with 22 bases between them. The CDR3 sequence is CASSLQGRRAMNEQYF. CDR3 nucleotide sequence: TGTGCCAGTAGTCTTCAAGGACGGCGGGCGATGAACGAGCAGTACTTC. Full variable domain (rest looked up from reference TRBV19 and TRBJ2-7): DGGITQSPKYLFRKEGQNVTLSCEQNLNHDAMYWYRQDPGQGLRLIYYSQIVNDFQKGDIAEGYSVSREKKESFPLTVTSAQKNPTAFYLCASSLQGRRAMNEQYFGPGTRLTVT.